A single sample gave rise to the 26 T cell receptor beta chains below, sequenced in a study of T cell responses to AZD1222 COVID-19 vaccine. Data came from immunoSEQ multiplex PCR; TCRdb stores just in-frame clones and leaves some out. The sample shows 120,000 to 150,000 clones, roughly 87% of them seen only once. Material: peripheral blood, obtained 28 days after the second dose of the MenACWY control vaccine. All receptors derive from an adult who received the MenACWY meningococcal vaccine as a control.

V and J are TRBV10-1 and TRBJ2-5; D gene ambiguous. The CDR3 covers 13 residues. From germline, CDR1 is WNHNN and CDR2 SYGVQD (reference sequence). Deletions cut 6 bases from V and 4 bases from J, with 12 bases between. The CDR3 DNA reads TGCGCCAGCAGACCAGGAAGGGCAGAGACCCAGTACTTC. Translation: CASRPGRAETQYF.

This clone came up once. The DNA for the CDR3 is TGTGCCAGCAGCTTAGGGGGTTTAGGGGCTACAGATACGCAGTATTTT. Translation gives CASSLGGLGATDTQYF. The chain joins TRBV11-2 to TRBJ2-3, with D perhaps matching TRBD1 (5 bases). Germline values: CDR1 SGHAT, CDR2 FQNNGV. V gave up 1 base and J gave up 3 bases, with 14 bases separating them. The CDR3 is 16 amino acids.

V gene TRBV5-1 combines with J gene TRBJ2-7; D unclear. The CDR3 length is 15 residues. The V end was cut by 4 bases, the J end by 0 bases, with 14 bases between. Looked up from germline, CDR1 is SGHRS and CDR2 is YFSETQ. The CDR3 DNA sequence: TGCGCCAGCAGCATCGGCGCACGAAGCTCCTACGAGCAGTACTTC. This translates into CASSIGARSSYEQYF.

The rearrangement links TRBV7-2 to TRBJ2-7, with D possibly TRBD2 on 6 matching bases. Trimming removed 1 base from V and 3 bases from J, with 22 bases in between. From germline, CDR1 is SGHTA and CDR2 FQGNSA. The CDR3 is 18 amino acids. CDR3 bases: TGTGCCAGCAGCTTAGTCCCACCCGGTGGTAGCGGCAACTACGAGCAGTACTTC. It translates to CASSLVPPGGSGNYEQYF.

V is TRBV6-1 and J is TRBJ1-5; unclear D gene. V was trimmed by 6 bases and J by 3 bases, leaving 12 bases between them. This CDR3 spans 14 amino acids. The germline CDR1 and CDR2 sequences are MNHNS and SASEGT. The CDR3 here is CASSAQEINQPQHF. CDR3 bases: TGTGCCAGCAGCGCTCAGGAGATCAATCAGCCCCAGCATTTT.

The DNA of the CDR3 is TGTGCCAGCAGTCAGCTTCAGGCCTATGGCTACACCTTC. Protein: CASSQLQAYGYTF. The rearrangement joins TRBV6-5 to TRBJ1-2; D is unclear. This CDR3 is 13 amino acids long. In germline, CDR1 is MNHEY, CDR2 SVGAGI. The germline V and J ends were trimmed by 5 bases and 4 bases, with 11 bases remaining between them.

The chain uses TRBV5-1 and TRBJ1-2; D may be TRBD1 (6 bases). CDR1 and CDR2 (germline): SGHRS, YFSETQ. The CDR3 has 14 residues. Between the trimmed V and J ends, which lost 0 bases and 4 bases, there was a span of 10 bases. The CDR3 nucleotides are TGCGCCAGCAGCTTGGATACAGGGACCTATGGCTACACCTTC. Its protein product is CASSLDTGTYGYTF.

The chain carries TRBV4-1 and TRBJ1-1, with D maybe TRBD1 (6 bases). This CDR3 is 14 amino acids long. The germline V and J ends were trimmed by 4 bases and 0 bases, with 9 bases remaining between them. Germline V gives CDR1 MGHRA, CDR2 YSYEKL. CDR3 DNA sequence: TGCGCCAGCAGCCCAGGACAGCTGAACACTGAAGCTTTCTTT. This sequence encodes CASSPGQLNTEAFF.

The V call is TRBV5-1, the J call TRBJ2-7; TRBD1 or TRBD2 may be the D gene (5 bases each). The CDR3 runs to 15 residues. V was shortened by 4 bases and J by 0 bases, with 14 bases between the two germline ends. Germline values: CDR1 SGHRS, CDR2 YFSETQ. This CDR3 reads CASSPRAGASYEQYF. In DNA form, the CDR3 reads TGCGCCAGCAGCCCGCGGGCCGGGGCCTCCTACGAGCAGTACTTC.

J is TRBJ1-2 and V is TRBV30, with 10 bases that match TRBD1. CDR3 size: 14 residues. V was clipped by 2 bases and J by 4 bases; unmatched bases: 4. CDR1 is GTSNPN, CDR2 SVGIG, per germline (reference sequence). The CDR3 is CAWSPRDRGYGYTF. In DNA, the CDR3 is TGTGCCTGGAGTCCACGGGACAGGGGCTATGGCTACACCTTC.

This clone was found once. V gene TRBV19 combines with J gene TRBJ1-2; D is ambiguous. The CDR3 is made up of 16 amino acids. The germline V and J ends were trimmed by 6 bases and 2 bases, with 19 bases remaining between them. CDR1 and CDR2 (germline): LNHDA, SQIVND (reference sequence). The CDR3 loop reads CASRDGLGISNYGYTF. The CDR3 DNA follows: TGTGCCAGTAGGGATGGGTTAGGAATCTCAAACTATGGCTACACCTTC.

This clone was detected once. The V call is TRBV11-2, the J call TRBJ2-7; D might be TRBD1 (5 bases). Germline assignment: CDR1 SGHAT and CDR2 FQNNGV. Deletions cut 8 bases from V and 2 bases from J, with 13 bases between. The CDR3 totals 13 residues. DNA for the CDR3: TGTGCCAGCTCAGGGCGGCAAACCTACGAGCAGTACTTC. It translates to CASSGRQTYEQYF.

This chain links TRBV10-3 with TRBJ1-6; D remains ambiguous. This CDR3 comprises 16 residues. In germline, CDR1 is ENHRY, CDR2 SYGVKD. The V end was cut by 4 bases, the J end by 0 bases, with 10 bases between. CDR3 amino acids: CAISVTGSSYNSPLHF. Written as DNA, the CDR3 is TGTGCCATCAGTGTAACGGGGAGCTCCTATAATTCACCCCTCCACTTT.

The chain recombines TRBV5-6 with TRBJ1-5; D is ambiguous. Germline V CDR1 and CDR2: SGHDT, YYEEEE. This CDR3 is built from 14 residues. V was pared by 1 base and J by 5 bases, with 10 bases between. The CDR3: CASSLMADHQPQHF. The DNA of the CDR3 is TGTGCCAGCAGCTTGATGGCAGACCATCAGCCCCAGCATTTT. Full variable domain (outside the CDR3, taken from reference TRBV5-6 and TRBJ1-5): DAGVTQSPTHLIKTRGQQVTLRCSPKSGHDTVSWYQQALGQGPQFIFQYYEEEERQRGNFPDRFSGHQFPNYSSELNVNALLLGDSALYLCASSLMADHQPQHFGDGTRLSIL.

J is TRBJ1-4 and V is TRBV11-3; 7 bases agree with TRBD1. With 4 bases clipped from V and 6 bases from J, the junction kept 5 bases outside the gene matches. The CDR3 sequence is 14 residues long. Germline assignment: CDR1 SGHNT and CDR2 YENEEA. CDR3 residues: CASSSPGTDEKLFF. CDR3 coding DNA: TGTGCCAGCAGCTCCCCCGGGACAGATGAAAAACTGTTTTTT. The whole variable domain, filled in from reference TRBV11-3 and TRBJ1-4, reads EAGVVQSPRYKIIEKKQPVAFWCNPISGHNTLYWYLQNLGQGPELLIRYENEEAVDDSQLPKDRFSAERLKGVDSTLKIQPAELGDSAVYLCASSSPGTDEKLFFGSGTQLSVL.

The rearrangement links TRBV24-1 to TRBJ1-2, with no clear D. This CDR3 is built from 13 residues. CDR1 is KGHDR, CDR2 SFDVKD, per germline. Trimming took off 1 base at V and 8 bases at J, with 10 bases between the two ends. DNA of the CDR3: TGTGCCACCAGTGATTTCGGCGGGAAAGGCTACACCTTC. It is translated as CATSDFGGKGYTF.

This clone was seen only once. V gene TRBV28 combines with J gene TRBJ1-1; D gene ambiguous. Germline CDR1 is MDHEN and CDR2 is SYDVKM. V was clipped by 5 bases and J by 3 bases, with 10 bases between them. The CDR3 is 13 amino acids. The CDR3 spells CASSPHRYTEAFF. CDR3 coding DNA: TGTGCCAGCAGTCCCCACCGGTACACTGAAGCTTTCTTT.

This clone has just a few counts. The chain links TRBV7-2 to TRBJ2-2; 8 bases align to TRBD1. This CDR3 is 16 amino acids long. Trimming removed 5 bases from V and 5 bases from J; junction bases left unmatched: 10. Germline assignment: CDR1 SGHTA and CDR2 FQGNSA. This CDR3 reads CASSPSRTGNTGELFF. The CDR3 DNA sequence: TGTGCCAGCAGCCCGTCTCGGACAGGGAATACCGGGGAGCTGTTTTTT.

The gene calls are TRBV24-1 and TRBJ2-1, with a tentative D call TRBD1 (5 bases). Between the trimmed V and J ends, which lost 5 bases and 8 bases, there was a span of 15 bases. CDR1 and CDR2 (germline): KGHDR, SFDVKD. CDR3 size: 14 residues. The CDR3 DNA sequence: TGTGCCACCAGTGGTAGCAGGTGGGGCGATGAGCAGTTCTTC. Its protein is CATSGSRWGDEQFF.

Only a few counts were recorded for this clone. This sample also contains other DNA sequences that code for the same CDR3. This chain uses TRBV2 with TRBJ1-5; D is uncertain. Germline V gene sequence: CDR1 SNHLY, CDR2 FYNNEI. The V end lost 6 bases, the J end lost 0 bases, and 6 bases lay between the germline ends. The CDR3 is 13 amino acids. The CDR3 DNA is TGTGCCAGCAGGAGGGATAGCAATCAGCCCCAGCATTTT. Its protein product is CASRRDSNQPQHF.

The count of this clone is one. The chain is built from TRBV30 and TRBJ1-5; 7 bases fit TRBD1. CDR1 GTSNPN and CDR2 SVGIG come from the germline V gene (reference sequence). V lost 0 bases, J lost 7 bases, and 9 bases stayed unmatched. The CDR3 spans 15 residues. The CDR3 region has the DNA TGTGCCTGGAGTGTGCGTGGGACAGCCAGCCAGCCCCAGCATTTT. It encodes CAWSVRGTASQPQHF.

The chain couples TRBV7-9 to TRBJ2-6, with unresolved D. V gave up 5 bases and J gave up 3 bases, with 8 bases separating them. Germline V gene data show CDR1 as SEHNR and CDR2 as FQNEAQ (reference sequence). The CDR3 is made up of 14 amino acids. The CDR3 sequence: CASSRVGGANVLTF. In DNA form, the CDR3 reads TGTGCCAGCAGCAGGGTTGGTGGGGCCAACGTCCTGACTTTC.

This chain joins TRBV29-1 and TRBJ1-1; 7 bases match TRBD1. Germline CDR1 and CDR2: SQVTM and ANQGSEA. The CDR3 spans 13 residues. J lost 5 bases, V lost 6 bases, and 9 bases had no gene match. In DNA, the CDR3 is TGCAGCGTAAGACAGGGAATTTGGACTGAAGCTTTCTTT. This sequence encodes CSVRQGIWTEAFF.

The rearrangement links TRBV7-2 to TRBJ1-4; 8 bases agree with TRBD1. Germline CDR1 and CDR2: SGHTA and FQGNSA. V was pared by 6 bases and J by 10 bases, with 16 bases of the junction left unmatched. The CDR3 is 16 amino acids. CDR3 DNA: TGTGCCAGCAGTACACCGACAGGGGCCGCCGGGGGAAAACTGTTTTTT. Amino acid sequence: CASSTPTGAAGGKLFF. Variable domain in full (rest from reference TRBV7-2 and TRBJ1-4): GAGVSQSPSNKVTEKGKDVELRCDPISGHTALYWYRQSLGQGLEFLIYFQGNSAPDKSGLPSDRFSAERTGGSVSTLTIQRTQQEDSAVYLCASSTPTGAAGGKLFFGSGTQLSVL.

This clone has just one count. The chain has TRBV7-2 and TRBJ1-6, with D unclear. V lost 2 bases and J 0 bases, leaving 5 bases between the germline ends. The CDR3 spans 15 residues. Germline values: CDR1 SGHTA, CDR2 FQGNSA. CDR3 region: CASSLLSSYNSPLHF. CDR3 bases: TGTGCCAGCAGCTTATTAAGCTCCTATAATTCACCCCTCCACTTT. Based on the CDR3 plus reference TRBV7-2 and TRBJ1-6, the full variable domain is GAGVSQSPSNKVTEKGKDVELRCDPISGHTALYWYRQSLGQGLEFLIYFQGNSAPDKSGLPSDRFSAERTGGSVSTLTIQRTQQEDSAVYLCASSLLSSYNSPLHFGNGTRLTVT.

V gene TRBV13 combines with J gene TRBJ1-6; D is possibly TRBD1 (5 bases). This CDR3 region has 14 residues. CDR1 is PRHDT, CDR2 FYEKMQ, per germline (reference sequence). V was cut by 3 bases and J by 3 bases, with 6 bases left in between. Written as DNA, the CDR3 is TGTGCCAGCAGCTTGGGGGGCTATAATTCACCCCTCCACTTT. Translated, it gives CASSLGGYNSPLHF.